A selection of T cell receptor beta chains follows, all from one sample in a study of human T cells and chemical hapten exposure. TCRdb used MiXCR to reprocess the RACE reads, holding one entry per CDR3 protein. The data hold 80,000 to 95,000 distinct CDR3 sequences, with approximately 11% observed a single time. Here the sequenced sample was whole blood, taken in connection with sensitization to the hapten diphenylcyclopropenone (DPC). The receptors shown here come from a man in his forties with alopecia areata. Some clones in this sample may be carry-over from other donors' samples. Each CDR3 is given with its conserved first and last residue. The D gene is left open where the match is weak. Expanded clones are given a class, and other clones once, few, many or no size at all.

abundance	d_gene	v_gene	j_gene	CDR3nt	CDR3aa
many	NA	TRBV21-1	TRBJ1-1	TGTGCCAGCATCCCACAGGGGGCCCTCACTGAAGCTTTCTTT	CASIPQGALTEAFF
few	NA	TRBV28	TRBJ1-4	TGTGCCCTCCGGGGGGCGTTAAATGAAAAACTGTTTTTT	CALRGALNEKLFF
few	NA	TRBV5-1	TRBJ2-7	TGCGCCAGCAGCTTGGGGATAGGGCACTCCTACGAGCAGTACTTC	CASSLGIGHSYEQYF
NA	NA	TRBV6-5	TRBJ2-7	TGTGCCAGCACCCCGCCAGGGAGATACGAGCAGTACTTC	CASTPPGRYEQYF
NA	NA	TRBV7-2	TRBJ1-3	TGTGCCAGCAGCTTAGCAGGGGGTGGTGGAAACACCATATATTTT	CASSLAGGGGNTIYF
few	NA	TRBV10-3	TRBJ2-3	TGTGCCATCAGTGAGTTATCTGGTGGGGGTACAGATACGCAGTATTTT	CAISELSGGGTDTQYF
many	NA	TRBV20-1	TRBJ1-1	TGCAGTGCTAGAGCGGGAGCAGTGAACACTGAAGCTTTCTTT	CSARAGAVNTEAFF
NA	NA	TRBV5-1	TRBJ2-5	TGCGCCAGCAGCTTGACGGCTAGTCAAGAGACCCAGTACTTC	CASSLTASQETQYF
few	NA	TRBV12-3/TRBV12-4	TRBJ1-1	TGTGCCAGCACTCGAGCTGGGACTGAAGCTTTCTTT	CASTRAGTEAFF
many	NA	TRBV6-2/TRBV6-3	TRBJ1-1	TGTGCCAGCAACCTCCGACGGGGGTACGATGGTGAAGCTTTCTTT	CASNLRRGYDGEAFF
NA	NA	TRBV12-3/TRBV12-4	TRBJ2-3	TGTGCCAGCAGACCTTTCGGACTACGATCTAGCACAGATACGCAGTATTTT	CASRPFGLRSSTDTQYF
NA	TRBD1	TRBV7-9	TRBJ1-1	TGTGCCAGCAGCTTTAAGGGGGCAGGCCACACTGAAGCTTTCTTT	CASSFKGAGHTEAFF
NA	NA	TRBV7-8	TRBJ2-3	TGTGCCAGCAGCTCAAAAGTGGGTGCAGCCTACAGCACAGATACGCAGTATTTT	CASSSKVGAAYSTDTQYF
NA	TRBD2	TRBV29-1	TRBJ2-3	TGCAGCGTTGGGAGCGGGAGCATCGATACGCAGTATTTT	CSVGSGSIDTQYF
NA	NA	TRBV24-1	TRBJ2-5	TGTGCCACCAGTGATCCCCCCCCCCAGGCGGGGACCCAGTACTTC	CATSDPPPQAGTQYF
NA	TRBD2	TRBV7-8	TRBJ2-3	TGTGCCAGCAGCCCCAGGGGACTAGCGGGAGGAAATTTTAGCACAGATACGCAGTATTTT	CASSPRGLAGGNFSTDTQYF
NA	TRBD2	TRBV12-3/TRBV12-4	TRBJ2-5	TGTGCCAGCAGTTTTGTGATAGCGGGAAAGCAAGAGACCCAGTACTTC	CASSFVIAGKQETQYF
many	TRBD2	TRBV30	TRBJ2-3	TGTGCCTTTCTAGCGGGAGCCACAGATACGCAGTATTTT	CAFLAGATDTQYF
few	TRBD2	TRBV29-1	TRBJ2-1	TGCAGCGTCTGGCGGGAGGGTTACAATGAGCAGTTCTTC	CSVWREGYNEQFF
NA	NA	TRBV6-2/TRBV6-3	TRBJ2-4	TGTGCCAGCAGTAGTCCGGGAGAAGATCCCAAAAACATTCAGTACTTC	CASSSPGEDPKNIQYF
many	NA	TRBV28	TRBJ2-7	TGTGCCAGCAGTCCTAGGGGGTACGAGCAGTACTTC	CASSPRGYEQYF
few	NA	TRBV6-2/TRBV6-3	TRBJ2-2	TGTGCCAGCAGTATCCGGGGAACGAACACCGGGGAGCTGTTTTTT	CASSIRGTNTGELFF
many	NA	TRBV29-1	TRBJ1-1	TGCAGCGTTAGTGGACAGATGAACACTGAAGCTTTCTTT	CSVSGQMNTEAFF
many	TRBD1	TRBV7-7	TRBJ2-5	TGTGCTAGCAGCCCCCGGACAGGGCTTTACGAGACCCAGTACTTC	CASSPRTGLYETQYF
many	NA	TRBV28	TRBJ2-7	TGTGCCACTGCAGGGGAAAGCTCCTACGAGCAGTACTTC	CATAGESSYEQYF
NA	NA	TRBV20-1	TRBJ2-3	TGCAGTGCTAGCGGGACCGCGAGGACAGATACGCAGTATTTT	CSASGTARTDTQYF
NA	NA	TRBV11-3	TRBJ2-6	TGTGCCAGCAGCCCCTTTAGGTCTGGGGCCAACGTCCTGACTTTC	CASSPFRSGANVLTF
few	TRBD1	TRBV18	TRBJ2-2	TGTGCCAGCTCACCACGTATGACAGGGAAGAACACCGGGGAGCTGTTTTTT	CASSPRMTGKNTGELFF
NA	NA	TRBV7-9	TRBJ1-5	TGTGCCAGCAGCTTTTCTTCAGGGTGGAATCAGCCCCGGCATTTT	CASSFSSGWNQPRHF
NA	NA	TRBV12-3/TRBV12-4	TRBJ2-6	TGTGCCAGCCGGCGTTGGGACGGAGACTCTGGGGCCAACGTCCTGACTTTC	CASRRWDGDSGANVLTF
NA	NA	TRBV7-9	TRBJ1-1	TGTGCCAGCAGCTTTGGGACATTCAACACTGAAGCTTTCTTT	CASSFGTFNTEAFF
NA	NA	TRBV7-9	TRBJ2-2	TGTGCCAGCAGCCCAAGCGGAATCGGGGAGCTGTTTTTT	CASSPSGIGELFF
many	TRBD1	TRBV29-1	TRBJ1-4	TGCAGCGTGGGACAGGGCGCAACTAATGAAAAACTGTTTTTT	CSVGQGATNEKLFF
NA	NA	TRBV28	TRBJ2-3	TGTGCCAGCAGAGGCAGTGCCACAGATACGCAGTATTTT	CASRGSATDTQYF
NA	NA	TRBV3-1	TRBJ1-2	TGTGCCAGCAGCCAAGAGATATGGGACAACGGCTACACCTTC	CASSQEIWDNGYTF
few	NA	TRBV6-6	TRBJ2-3	TGTGCCAGCAGGGACGGGCTAAGAGGCACAGATACGCAGTATTTT	CASRDGLRGTDTQYF
few	NA	TRBV20-1	TRBJ2-5	TGCAGCCTCACCGGGACACCACAAGAGACCCAGTACTTC	CSLTGTPQETQYF
NA	TRBD2	TRBV6-5	TRBJ2-1	TGTGCCAGCAGTTACAAGAGCGGTAGCGGGAGTGATGAGCAGTTCTTC	CASSYKSGSGSDEQFF
few	NA	TRBV3-1	TRBJ2-5	TGTGCCAGCAGCCCCTGGGCGGGGGAGACCCAGTACTTC	CASSPWAGETQYF
many	NA	TRBV6-1	TRBJ1-6	TGTGCCAGCAGCCGACAGAACTATAATTCACCCCTCCACTTT	CASSRQNYNSPLHF
few	NA	TRBV12-3/TRBV12-4	TRBJ1-2	TGTGCCAGCAGAGGTGGGGCCACTCCTAACTATGGCTACACCTTC	CASRGGATPNYGYTF
many	TRBD2	TRBV2	TRBJ2-1	TGTGCCAGCAGTGCCGCTAGCGGCACCCGCGGGCAGTTCTTC	CASSAASGTRGQFF
few	TRBD1	TRBV27	TRBJ1-1	TGTGCCAGCAGTTTATCCGGACAGGGTCTACCTGAAGCTTTCTTT	CASSLSGQGLPEAFF
few	TRBD1	TRBV2	TRBJ2-3	TGTGCCAGCGACAGGGCCGGAGATACGCAGTATTTT	CASDRAGDTQYF
NA	TRBD1	TRBV19	TRBJ2-2	TGTGCCAGTAGTATAATGACAGGGGGCTTGGGGACCGGGGAGCTGTTTTTT	CASSIMTGGLGTGELFF
NA	TRBD2	TRBV14	TRBJ2-2	TGTGCCAGCAGCCTAGCGGGGGAGCGAACCGGGGAGCTGTTTTTT	CASSLAGERTGELFF
many	NA	TRBV29-1	TRBJ2-5	TGCAGCGTGACGGGGGCTAGCGGAGCCCAAGAGACCCAGTACTTC	CSVTGASGAQETQYF
few	NA	TRBV3-1	TRBJ2-2	TGTGCCAGCAGCCAAGATGGACCGACTAGTGGGACCGGGGAGCTGTTTTTT	CASSQDGPTSGTGELFF
NA	NA	TRBV11-3	TRBJ2-1	TGTGCCAGCACCTTAAACGGGGCCCCCTTGTTCTTC	CASTLNGAPLFF
NA	NA	TRBV29-1	TRBJ1-6	TGCAGCGCCCTGACATCTACTAATTCACCCCTCCACTTT	CSALTSTNSPLHF
NA	TRBD1	TRBV9	TRBJ2-1	TGTGCCAGCACTTTTTTTGGGACAGCAACCCGAGGTGAGCAGTTCTTC	CASTFFGTATRGEQFF
NA	NA	TRBV27	TRBJ1-5	TGTGTCAGCAGCCAGACGAGTCTCAATCAGCCCCAGCATTTT	CVSSQTSLNQPQHF
few	NA	TRBV25-1	TRBJ2-6	TGTGCCAGCAGTGAATCCGGCAGATCCCTAGACTCTGGGGCCAACGTCCTGACTTTC	CASSESGRSLDSGANVLTF
few	TRBD2	TRBV13	TRBJ2-4	TGTGCCAGCAGGCCCAGCGGGGGCGGGAACATTCAGTACTTC	CASRPSGGGNIQYF
NA	TRBD1	TRBV7-9	TRBJ1-3	TGTGCCAGCAGCCCCGGATGGGTCCGACAGGGATCAGGAAACACCATATATTTT	CASSPGWVRQGSGNTIYF
NA	TRBD2	TRBV12-3/TRBV12-4	TRBJ2-1	TGTGCCAGCACCCGACTAGCGGGACCCTACAATGAGCAGTTCTTC	CASTRLAGPYNEQFF
few	NA	TRBV29-1	TRBJ2-1	TGCAGCGTTGGGGACGGAAGCAATGAGCAGTTCTTC	CSVGDGSNEQFF
NA	NA	TRBV10-3	TRBJ2-7	TGTGCCATCAGTGGCGTATCGACCTACGAGCAGTACTTC	CAISGVSTYEQYF
NA	NA	TRBV7-2	TRBJ2-5	TGTGCCAGCAGCTTGCTAGAAGGGGAGACCCAGTACTTC	CASSLLEGETQYF
many	TRBD1	TRBV7-2	TRBJ1-4	TGTGCCAGCAGCTTAAGGGGAATGGACAGGCCTAATGAAAAACTGTTTTTT	CASSLRGMDRPNEKLFF